The 10 T cell receptor beta chains listed next were all sequenced from one sample in a study of blood T cell repertoires in COVID-19. The data were produced by immunoSEQ multiplex PCR, yet TCRdb's version contains in-frame clones alone and is incomplete. The sample consists of under 45,000 clones, 88% of them appearing once. What was sequenced was peripheral blood. Every receptor here comes from a human donor in a cohort sampled during active COVID-19.

This chain connects TRBV6-5 to TRBJ1-1; D is undetermined. The CDR3 extends over 14 amino acids. Per the germline V gene, CDR1 is MNHEY and CDR2 is SVGAGI. Trimming left V 5 bases short and J 5 bases short, with 15 bases between. CDR3 sequence (DNA): TGTGCCAGCAGTCCAGACGGGAGGCGGACTGAAGCTTTCTTT. It translates to CASSPDGRRTEAFF.

This clone was observed a few times. The chain uses TRBV27 and TRBJ2-5; TRBD2 agrees at 9 bases. CDR1 and CDR2 (germline): MNHEY, SMNVEV (reference sequence). This CDR3 is built from 15 residues. After removal of 7 bases from V and 5 bases from J, the junction contained 11 bases not matched to a gene. The CDR3: CASTRRGGGAETQYF. CDR3 coding DNA: TGTGCCAGCACGAGGCGGGGCGGGGGGGCGGAGACCCAGTACTTC.

This clone has just a few counts. The chain couples TRBV29-1 to TRBJ1-1; D not resolved. Germline V gene sequence: CDR1 SQVTM, CDR2 ANQGSEA. This CDR3 region has 13 residues. The V gene lost 4 bases and the J gene lost 13 bases, with 22 bases spanning the gap. The CDR3 reads CSVVASRSLRVFF. In DNA form, the CDR3 reads TGCAGCGTTGTTGCCAGCCGTTCCCTGAGGGTTTTCTTT. The full variable domain, completed using reference TRBV29-1 and TRBJ1-1, is SAVISQKPSRDICQRGTSLTIQCQVDSQVTMMFWYRQQPGQSLTLIATANQGSEATYESGFVIDKFPISRPNLTFSTLTVSNMSPEDSSIYLCSVVASRSLRVFFGQGTRLTVV.

The chain joins TRBV6-5 to TRBJ1-1; D is perhaps TRBD1 (6 bases). Trimming took 8 bases from V and 3 from J, leaving 16 bases between them. The CDR3 totals 14 residues. The V gene's germline CDR1 is MNHEY and CDR2 SVGAGI. For the CDR3, the DNA is TGTGCCAGCCATCGCTCCGGACAGTACACTGAAGCTTTCTTT. The encoded protein is CASHRSGQYTEAFF.

V usage is TRBV27 and J usage is TRBJ1-6, with TRBD1 matching over 8 bases. Per the germline V gene, CDR1 is MNHEY and CDR2 is SMNVEV (reference sequence). J was trimmed by 6 bases and V by 5 bases; bases with no gene match: 15. The CDR3 runs 18 residues. The CDR3 nucleotides read TGTGCCAGCAGTAGGTTGGCAGGGGGCAGGGGAGGTAATTCACCCCTCCACTTT. Protein: CASSRLAGGRGGNSPLHF.

The chain has TRBV19 and TRBJ1-5; 11 nucleotides line up with TRBD1. The germline V gene has CDR1 LNHDA and CDR2 SQIVND (reference sequence). V shed 5 bases and J 2 bases; nucleotides not matched to a gene: 5. This CDR3 is 16 amino acids long. The CDR3 sequence is CASSVEGQGGNQPQHF. The CDR3 DNA follows: TGTGCCAGTAGTGTTGAGGGACAGGGGGGCAATCAGCCCCAGCATTTT.

This clone was seen a handful of times. The gene calls are TRBV11-1 and TRBJ2-7; possible D gene TRBD1, 5 bases. The ends were cut back, 8 bases at V and 4 bases at J, with 15 bases in the middle. The CDR3 length is 13 residues. Germline V gene data show CDR1 as SGHAT and CDR2 as FQDESV (reference sequence). The CDR3: CASEGREGYEQYF. CDR3 coding DNA: TGTGCCAGCGAAGGCAGGGAAGGATACGAGCAGTACTTC.

The chain combines TRBV4-3 with TRBJ1-5, with D maybe TRBD1 (5 bases). Germline V CDR1 and CDR2: LGHNA, YSLEER. The CDR3 has 16 amino acids. Trimming stripped 0 bases from V and 3 bases from J, with 12 bases between. CDR3 amino acids: CASSQEGPGVNQPQHF. DNA of the CDR3: TGCGCCAGCAGCCAAGAGGGTCCGGGGGTCAATCAGCCCCAGCATTTT.

The chain links TRBV4-2 to TRBJ1-1; no clear D gene. V lost 2 bases to trimming and J lost 4 bases, with 11 bases between them. CDR1 and CDR2 (germline): LGHNA, YNFKEQ. The CDR3 spans 14 residues. The CDR3: CASSQLGGSTEAFF. The CDR3 bases are TGTGCCAGCAGCCAATTAGGTGGGAGCACTGAAGCTTTCTTT.

V and J are TRBV19 and TRBJ2-2, with TRBD2 matching over 12 bases. The CDR3 totals 15 residues. The junction had 3 bases not matched to a gene; V was cut back by 6 bases and J by 4 bases. Per the germline V gene, CDR1 is LNHDA and CDR2 is SQIVND (reference sequence). The CDR3 region has the DNA TGTGCCAGTAGGATGACTAGCGGGAGCACCGGGGAGCTGTTTTTT. Translated: CASRMTSGSTGELFF.